These 15 T cell receptor beta chains originate from one sample sequenced in a study of blood T cells in healthy people across ages (dated by TCRdb to between 2014 and 2016). Library preparation employed 5' RACE. Instrument used: Illumina HiSeq 2500. A second PCR of roughly 7 to 11 cycles was performed with a sample-barcoded 5' primer and a J-beta primer mix. TCRdb redid the processing of the public reads, applying fastp at Q25 and MiXCR, and retained in-frame beta chains. One record per CDR3 amino acid sequence lists the most common genes and DNA. The table for this sample lists some 700,000 distinct CDR3 sequences; 20% to 25% of them were counted only once. The ten largest clonotypes hold 22% of the sample. The sample comprised blood. The origin of the receptors is a man aged 65-85 years in good health.

V and J are TRBV7-9 and TRBJ2-3, with 15 bases identical to TRBD2. This CDR3 comprises 18 residues. Trimming cost V 7 bases and J 5 bases; bases outside gene matches: 13. Germline V gene data show CDR1 as SEHNR and CDR2 as FQNEAQ (reference sequence). Here the CDR3 reads CASNLGTSGRPRGDTQYF. As DNA, the CDR3 is TGTGCCAGCAACCTGGGGACTAGCGGGAGGCCCCGGGGAGATACGCAGTATTTT.

The J gene is TRBJ2-3, the V gene TRBV6-1, with D perhaps TRBD1 or TRBD2 (5 bases each). The germline V gene has CDR1 MNHNS and CDR2 SASEGT. Trimming stripped 6 bases from V and 0 bases from J, with 19 bases between. The CDR3 spans 17 residues. CDR3 amino acids: CASRRVTVSSSTDTQYF. The CDR3 DNA sequence: TGTGCCAGCAGGAGGGTGACAGTCTCTTCTAGCACAGATACGCAGTATTTT.

Only a few counts were recorded for this clonotype. The chain carries TRBV18 and TRBJ2-1; a possible D gene is TRBD1 (5 bases). Germline-derived CDR1 and CDR2 are KGHSH and LQKENI. The V end was cut by 3 bases, the J end by 9 bases, with 12 bases between. The CDR3 sequence is 13 residues long. The chain's CDR3 is CASSPGQGVEQFF. The CDR3 bases are TGTGCCAGCTCACCGGGCCAGGGCGTTGAGCAGTTCTTC.

This clonotype was seen more than once but under ten times. The V and J genes are TRBV27 and TRBJ2-7; D gene ambiguous. This CDR3 has 15 residues. Trimming pared 3 bases from V and 0 bases from J, leaving 12 bases between. Germline CDR1 MNHEY, CDR2 SMNVEV (reference sequence). CDR3 loop: CASSFQAVDSYEQYV. The CDR3, as DNA: TGTGCCAGCAGTTTTCAGGCGGTAGACTCCTACGAGCAGTACGTC.

There are a few counts of this clonotype. J is TRBJ2-5 and V is TRBV7-9; D is perhaps TRBD1 (6 bases). Trimming left V 5 bases short and J 5 bases short, with 18 bases between. Per the germline V gene, CDR1 is SEHNR and CDR2 is FQNEAQ (reference sequence). CDR3 size: 15 residues. The CDR3 reads CASSSNEGGSETQYF. The CDR3 nucleotides read TGTGCCAGCAGCAGTAATGAAGGGGGTTCGGAGACCCAGTACTTC.

This clonotype was seen only a few times. The chain links TRBV27 to TRBJ1-1, with no clear D. The CDR3 has 15 amino acids. The germline V gene encodes CDR1 MNHEY and CDR2 SMNVEV (reference sequence). V gave up 6 bases and J gave up 1 base, with 15 bases separating them. CDR3 in amino acids: CASSSSDETNTEAFF. CDR3 coding DNA: TGTGCCAGCAGCTCATCGGACGAAACGAACACTGAAGCTTTCTTT.

The chain employs TRBV5-1 and TRBJ2-1, with a tentative D call TRBD2 (6 bases). Looked up from germline, CDR1 is SGHRS and CDR2 is YFSETQ. The CDR3 runs to 15 residues. Trimming took 2 bases from V and 4 from J, leaving 13 bases between them. CDR3: CASSLIGLNYNEQFF. Here the CDR3 DNA reads TGCGCCAGCAGCTTAATCGGACTAAATTACAATGAGCAGTTCTTC.

This sequence joins TRBV29-1 and TRBJ2-4; D unclear. Germline V lookup: CDR1 SQVTM, CDR2 ANQGSEA. The CDR3 covers 14 residues. V was trimmed by 4 bases and J by 0 bases, leaving 10 bases between them. The CDR3 coding sequence is TGCAGCGTTGTGGCGGTTCTAGCCAAAAACATTCAGTACTTC. It yields the protein CSVVAVLAKNIQYF.

V is TRBV29-1 and J is TRBJ1-2, with TRBD1 matching over 9 bases. J lost 2 bases, V lost 7 bases, and 2 bases had no gene match. CDR1 and CDR2 from the germline V gene are SQVTM and ANQGSEA. The CDR3 is made up of 12 amino acids. CDR3 protein: CSAGQGNYGYTF. As DNA, the CDR3 is TGCAGCGCGGGACAGGGCAACTATGGCTACACCTTC. Variable domain in full (rest from reference TRBV29-1 and TRBJ1-2): SAVISQKPSRDICQRGTSLTIQCQVDSQVTMMFWYRQQPGQSLTLIATANQGSEATYESGFVIDKFPISRPNLTFSTLTVSNMSPEDSSIYLCSAGQGNYGYTFGSGTRLTVV.

This clonotype was seen more than once but under ten times. The chain couples TRBV9 to TRBJ2-7; no definite D call. Trimming removed 1 base at V and 12 bases at J, with 17 bases between. This CDR3 spans 13 amino acids. The germline gives CDR1 SGDLS, CDR2 YYNGEE. CDR3 nucleotides: TGTGCCAGCAGCGTAACTGTAAGGACCTCGCCGTACTTC. This translates into CASSVTVRTSPYF.

The chain carries TRBV9 and TRBJ2-7, with TRBD2 matching over 13 bases. The V gene end was trimmed by 4 bases and the J gene end by 0 bases; junction bases not matched to a gene: 4. The germline V gene has CDR1 SGDLS and CDR2 YYNGEE. The CDR3 covers 16 residues. CDR3 sequence (DNA): TGTGCCAGCAGCTCGGGACTAGCGGGAAGCTCCTACGAGCAGTACTTC. This sequence encodes CASSSGLAGSSYEQYF.

This clonotype came up a few times. This chain connects TRBV20-1 to TRBJ2-3, with a tentative D call TRBD2 (6 bases). The CDR3 length is 16 residues. The V gene's germline CDR1 is DFQATT and CDR2 SNEGSKA (reference sequence). V lost 6 bases to trimming and J lost 2 bases, with 21 bases between them. CDR3: CSAILLEGQSTDTQYF. The CDR3 nucleotides are TGCAGTGCGATTTTATTGGAGGGTCAGTCCACAGATACGCAGTATTTT.

This clonotype was counted only a few times. This chain's CDR3 is CSAIKRGPADTQYF. The CDR3 DNA follows: TGCAGTGCTATCAAGAGGGGTCCGGCAGATACGCAGTATTTT. The rearrangement links TRBV20-1 to TRBJ2-3, with D possibly called TRBD1 or TRBD2 (5 bases each). The germline V and J ends were trimmed by 4 bases and 4 bases, with 15 bases remaining between them. Germline V CDR1 and CDR2: DFQATT, SNEGSKA (reference sequence). This CDR3 contains 14 residues.

The gene calls are TRBV19 and TRBJ1-5, with D possibly TRBD1 on 6 matching bases. CDR1 is LNHDA, CDR2 SQIVND, per germline (reference sequence). CDR3 length: 15 residues. Trimming cost V 6 bases and J 2 bases, with 14 bases left between them. CDR3 sequence (DNA): TGTGCCAGTAGCGCAGGGGCTTGGGGCAATCAGCCCCAGCATTTT. Protein sequence: CASSAGAWGNQPQHF. Looking up the rest from reference TRBV19 and TRBJ1-5 gives the full variable domain: DGGITQSPKYLFRKEGQNVTLSCEQNLNHDAMYWYRQDPGQGLRLIYYSQIVNDFQKGDIAEGYSVSREKKESFPLTVTSAQKNPTAFYLCASSAGAWGNQPQHFGDGTRLSIL.

The table lists this clonotype with a few counts. The genes are TRBV7-2 and TRBJ1-5, with TRBD1 identical over 7 bases. Germline loops: CDR1 SGHTA, CDR2 FQGNSA. The CDR3 is 15 amino acids. V dropped 1 base and J dropped 6; count of bases not matched to a gene: 6. The CDR3 region is CASSLGQGWGQPQHF. The CDR3 bases are TGTGCCAGCAGCTTAGGACAGGGTTGGGGTCAGCCCCAGCATTTT.